This TCR beta chain was obtained from a study of blood T cell repertoires in COVID-19. Study background: The United States, Italy and Spain supplied acute and convalescent COVID-19 samples. T cells, B-cell-depleted T cells, or PBMCs supplied cDNA or gDNA.

V lost 9 bases to trimming and J lost 5 bases; unmatched junction nucleotides: 10. The CDR3 is made up of 14 amino acids. CDR1 and CDR2 from the germline V gene are MNHNY and SVGAGI (reference sequence). Authors' processing steps: Reference gene primer amplification in the assay estimated nucleated cell counts. Repertoires were generated with immunoSEQ multiplex PCR, while TCRdb's copy carries only in-frame clones and drops some. V and J calls and clone size follow that table, whereas D and trimming were derived from the DNA. The sample consists of around 87,000 clones, roughly 87% of them appearing once.

The source is a man between 45 and 60 years old with acute or convalescent COVID-19. The J gene is TRBJ2-1, the V gene TRBV6-6; 7 bases are shared with TRBD2. Material: peripheral blood. DNA for the CDR3: TGTGCCAGTCGAAGGCTAGCGGATAACAATGAGCAGTTCTTC. Translated, it gives CASRRLADNNEQFF.